This passage covers 12 T cell receptor beta chains from one sample sequenced in a study of cytotoxic CD8 clonotypes in ibrutinib-treated CLL. The data were produced by immunoSEQ multiplex PCR, yet TCRdb's version contains in-frame clones alone and is incomplete. The sample holds over 140,000 clones, 80% seen once. The specimen comprised PBMCs, sampled after 36 months of ibrutinib treatment. The receptors derive from a human donor with chronic lymphocytic leukemia.

CDR3 sequence (DNA): TGCAGCGTTGGAGCTAGCGGGGGGACCACAGATACGCAGTATTTT. Amino acids: CSVGASGGTTDTQYF. The V and J genes are TRBV29-1 and TRBJ2-3; 11 bases are a match to TRBD2. Trimming cost V 4 bases and J 2 bases; bases outside gene matches: 5. Germline lookup yields CDR1 SQVTM and CDR2 ANQGSEA. The CDR3 has 15 residues.

The V gene is TRBV5-1, the J gene TRBJ2-2, with 9 bases that match TRBD1. Germline assignment: CDR1 SGHRS and CDR2 YFSETQ. The CDR3 extends over 17 amino acids. J gave up 8 bases and V 2 bases, and 13 bases lay outside the gene matches. CDR3 residues: CASSLQPSQQGAGELFF. CDR3 sequence (DNA): TGCGCCAGCAGCTTACAACCTTCCCAACAGGGGGCAGGGGAGCTGTTTTTT. Full variable domain (remainder filled in from reference TRBV5-1 and TRBJ2-2): KAGVTQTPRYLIKTRGQQVTLSCSPISGHRSVSWYQQTPGQGLQFLFEYFSETQRNKGNFPGRFSGRQFSNSRSEMNVSTLELGDSALYLCASSLQPSQQGAGELFFGEGSRLTVL.

The sample holds one count of this clone. The chain carries TRBV6-1 and TRBJ1-5; no clear D. V lost 2 bases and J 3 bases, leaving 14 bases between the germline ends. The germline gives CDR1 MNHNS, CDR2 SASEGT. This CDR3 contains 16 residues. The DNA of the CDR3 is TGTGCCAGCAGTGAAATCTTCCGGAACAACAATCAGCCCCAGCATTTT. The encoded protein is CASSEIFRNNNQPQHF.

The chain has TRBV18 and TRBJ1-1; D remains ambiguous. Germline V gives CDR1 KGHSH, CDR2 LQKENI. The CDR3 is 14 amino acids. With 4 bases removed from V and 1 base from J, the gap between germline ends came to 10 bases. The CDR3: CASSLANWNTEAFF. Here the CDR3 DNA reads TGTGCCAGCTCACTGGCTAACTGGAACACTGAAGCTTTCTTT.

The rearrangement links TRBV9 to TRBJ2-3; 11 positions match TRBD2. Looked up from germline, CDR1 is SGDLS and CDR2 is YYNGEE. The V segment lost 1 base and the J segment 1 base; nucleotides outside the gene matches: 5. This CDR3 spans 17 amino acids. The CDR3 loop reads CASSVIAGGPGTDTQYF. The DNA of the CDR3 is TGTGCCAGCAGCGTAATAGCGGGGGGGCCCGGCACAGATACGCAGTATTTT.

The chain links TRBV7-3 to TRBJ2-5; D may be TRBD2 (5 bases). The germline CDR1 and CDR2 sequences are SGHTA and FQGTGA. The CDR3 has 13 amino acids. V gave up 4 bases and J gave up 5 bases, with 11 bases separating them. The CDR3 loop reads CASSSGITETQYF. The CDR3, as DNA: TGTGCCAGCAGCTCCGGGATTACTGAGACCCAGTACTTC.

This rearrangement joins TRBV18 to TRBJ2-3, with TRBD2 as a possible D gene (6 bases). The CDR3 runs 16 residues. Germline V gene sequence: CDR1 KGHSH, CDR2 LQKENI. The V and J ends lost 3 bases and 6 bases respectively, with 19 bases between them. This CDR3 reads CASSPLDLGTGDTQYF. Here the CDR3 DNA reads TGTGCCAGCTCACCGCTTGACCTAGGGACTGGGGATACGCAGTATTTT.

The rearrangement uses TRBV5-1 and TRBJ2-7; the match to TRBD2 covers 9 bases. The CDR3 has 15 amino acids. The germline gives CDR1 SGHRS, CDR2 YFSETQ. Trimming removed 2 bases from V and 2 bases from J; junction bases left unmatched: 5. The CDR3 sequence is CASSFIASGTYEQYF. CDR3 bases: TGCGCCAGCAGCTTCATTGCTAGCGGGACCTACGAGCAGTACTTC.

This clone was counted between two and nine times. V and J are TRBV10-3 and TRBJ2-1; D uncertain. Germline V gives CDR1 ENHRY, CDR2 SYGVKD. V was shortened by 4 bases and J by 9 bases, with 10 bases between the two germline ends. The CDR3 is made up of 12 amino acids. The CDR3 sequence: CAISGEGSEQFF. The DNA of the CDR3 is TGTGCCATCAGTGGGGAAGGTAGTGAGCAGTTCTTC.

This clone was counted a few times. This sequence joins TRBV18 and TRBJ2-7; D tentatively fits TRBD1 or TRBD2 (5 bases each). Trimming shortened V by 0 bases and J by 5 bases, and 11 bases separated the two germline ends. The CDR3 length is 14 residues. In germline, CDR1 is KGHSH, CDR2 LQKENI. CDR3 amino acids: CASSPPWQGDEQYF. The CDR3 DNA sequence: TGTGCCAGCTCACCACCGTGGCAGGGAGACGAGCAGTACTTC.

The chain uses TRBV4-1 and TRBJ1-2; D is possibly TRBD1 (6 bases). The CDR3 has 17 amino acids. V was pared by 0 bases and J by 8 bases, with 22 bases between. Germline V gene lookup returns CDR1 MGHRA and CDR2 YSYEKL. The CDR3 sequence is CASSQELSGAGLRGYTF. The CDR3 nucleotides are TGCGCCAGCAGCCAAGAACTCTCGGGGGCGGGACTGCGGGGCTACACCTTC.

The rearrangement joins TRBV28 to TRBJ1-1; 8 bases fit TRBD1. Germline CDR1 and CDR2: MDHEN and SYDVKM. The CDR3 spans 14 residues. With 5 bases clipped from V and 5 bases from J, the junction kept 7 bases outside the gene matches. The chain's CDR3 is CASSAPNRGTEAFF. CDR3 nucleotide sequence: TGTGCCAGCAGTGCGCCTAACAGGGGGACTGAAGCTTTCTTT.